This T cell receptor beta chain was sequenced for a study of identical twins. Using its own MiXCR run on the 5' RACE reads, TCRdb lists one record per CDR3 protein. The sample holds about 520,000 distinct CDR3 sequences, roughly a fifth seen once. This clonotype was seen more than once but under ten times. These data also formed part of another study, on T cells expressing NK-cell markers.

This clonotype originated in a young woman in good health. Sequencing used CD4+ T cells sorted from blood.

The CDR3 DNA sequence: TGCAGTGCTAGATTCACTCACAGGGTGAGCACTGAAGCTTTCTTT. It is translated as CSARFTHRVSTEAFF. V usage is TRBV20-1 and J usage is TRBJ1-1; D possibly corresponds to TRBD1 (6 bases). Trimming left V 2 bases short and J 4 bases short, with 17 bases between. CDR1 is DFQATT, CDR2 SNEGSKA, per germline (reference sequence). The CDR3 loop spans 15 amino acids.